This T cell receptor (beta chain) is from a study of cytotoxic CD8 clonotypes in ibrutinib-treated CLL. The V and J ends lost 5 bases and 7 bases, in that order; junction bases with no gene match: 11. CDR1 is SGHRS, CDR2 YFSETQ, per germline. This CDR3 spans 15 amino acids. The count of this clone is one. Sequenced by immunoSEQ multiplex PCR; TCRdb stores in-frame clones only, minus some. Here the sample spans some 290,000 clones, almost 80% being singletons. This sample comprised PBMCs, obtained before ibrutinib treatment. The clonotype originates from a human donor with chronic lymphocytic leukemia. The chain couples TRBV5-1 to TRBJ2-7, with 11 bases aligning to TRBD1. CDR3 amino acids: CASRGQGAQVWEQYF. CDR3 DNA: TGCGCCAGCAGAGGACAGGGGGCGCAGGTTTGGGAGCAGTACTTC.